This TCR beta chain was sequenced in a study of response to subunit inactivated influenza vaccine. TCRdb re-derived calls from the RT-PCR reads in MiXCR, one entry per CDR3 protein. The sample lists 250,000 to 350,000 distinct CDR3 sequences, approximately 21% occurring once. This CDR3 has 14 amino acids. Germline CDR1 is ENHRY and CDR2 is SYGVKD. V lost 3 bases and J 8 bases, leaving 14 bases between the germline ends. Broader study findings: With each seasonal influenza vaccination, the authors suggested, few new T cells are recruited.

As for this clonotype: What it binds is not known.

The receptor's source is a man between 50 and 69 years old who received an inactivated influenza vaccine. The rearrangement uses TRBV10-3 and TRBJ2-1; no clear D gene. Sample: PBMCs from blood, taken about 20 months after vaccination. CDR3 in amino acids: CAISESNLLDEQFF. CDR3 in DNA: TGTGCCATCAGTGAAAGCAACCTGCTGGATGAGCAGTTCTTC.